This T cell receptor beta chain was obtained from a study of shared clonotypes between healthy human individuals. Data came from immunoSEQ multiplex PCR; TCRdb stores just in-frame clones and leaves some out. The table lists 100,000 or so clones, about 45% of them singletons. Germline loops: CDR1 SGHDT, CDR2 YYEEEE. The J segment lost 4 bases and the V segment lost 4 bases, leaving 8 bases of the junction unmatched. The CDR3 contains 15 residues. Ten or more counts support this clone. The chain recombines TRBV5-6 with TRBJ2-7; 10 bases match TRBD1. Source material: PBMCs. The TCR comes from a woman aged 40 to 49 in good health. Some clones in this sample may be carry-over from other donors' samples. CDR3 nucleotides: TGTGCCAGCAGCCCAGACAGGGGGCGCATTTACGAGCAGTACTTC. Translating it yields CASSPDRGRIYEQYF.